This is a list of T cell receptor beta chains from one sample in a study of PD-L1 blockade in urothelial cancer. Produced via immunoSEQ multiplex PCR; TCRdb's table is partial and in-frame only. The data contain fewer than 30,000 clones, roughly 83% of them seen just once; the ten biggest clones take up around 10%. This specimen consisted of PBMCs, obtained around atezolizumab (anti-PD-L1) treatment. Source of these receptors: a man aged 70 or older with urothelial cancer. The CDR3 runs from the conserved cysteine through the conserved F or W. Fields, in order: V gene, CDR3 length, D gene, J gene, clone size, CDR3 DNA, CDR3 protein. The D gene is left open where the match is weak. The size of a clone is reported for some rows only, either as once, few or many, or as a class for expanded clones.

TRBV6-5	14	TRBD2	TRBJ2-7	.	TGTGCCAGCAGTTCGACTAGCGGGGGCTACGAGCAGTACTTC	CASSSTSGGYEQYF
TRBV7-7	15	.	TRBJ2-5	.	TGTGCTAGCAGCTTGGTCGGTAGCGAACAAGAGACCCAGTACTTC	CASSLVGSEQETQYF
TRBV9	16	TRBD2	TRBJ2-1	.	TGTGCCAGCAGCCCCCTAGCGGGGGGGGCTTACAATGAGCAGTTCTTC	CASSPLAGGAYNEQFF
TRBV7-9	14	.	TRBJ2-2	few	TGTGCCAGCAGCCCAGGGTATTCCACCGGGGAGCTGTTTTTT	CASSPGYSTGELFF
TRBV28	13	TRBD1	TRBJ1-2	.	TGTGCCAGCAGCCCGGGACAGGAAGGCGGCTACACCTTC	CASSPGQEGGYTF
TRBV28	14	.	TRBJ2-1	.	TGTGCCAGCAGCCCAGACAGAGGATACAATGAGCAGTTCTTC	CASSPDRGYNEQFF
TRBV5-6	14	TRBD1	TRBJ1-2	.	TGTGCCAGCAGCTCTGGACAGGGGGCGCGAGGCTACACCTTC	CASSSGQGARGYTF
TRBV2	15	.	TRBJ2-1	.	TGTGCCAGCAGTGTCGACTTAAGCTCCTACAATGAGCAGTTCTTC	CASSVDLSSYNEQFF
TRBV4-2	16	TRBD1	TRBJ1-3	.	TGTGCCAGCAGCCAAGAAGGACAGGGTTCTGGAAACACCATATATTTT	CASSQEGQGSGNTIYF
TRBV9	14	TRBD2	TRBJ2-3	.	TGTGCCAGCAGCGTCCTTTTAGCGGGAGATACGCAGTATTTT	CASSVLLAGDTQYF
TRBV29-1	14	TRBD2	TRBJ2-1	once	TGCAGCGCCTTTTCCGGGACTAGCGACGATGAGCAGTTCTTC	CSAFSGTSDDEQFF
TRBV6-1	14	TRBD1	TRBJ1-4	.	TGTGCCACCAACAACAGGGGGGCAGATGAAAAACTGTTTTTT	CATNNRGADEKLFF
TRBV28	15	.	TRBJ1-1	.	TGTGCCAGCATTGAAGGGGGGGGATTTAACACTGAAGCTTTCTTT	CASIEGGGFNTEAFF
TRBV30	13	.	TRBJ2-7	.	TGTGCCTGGAGTGTACGATCGGGGGACGAGCAGTACTTC	CAWSVRSGDEQYF
TRBV6-6	16	TRBD1	TRBJ2-4	.	TGTGCCAGCAGTTCCGGGACAGAGCTAGCCAAAAACATTCAGTACTTC	CASSSGTELAKNIQYF
TRBV11-3	13	.	TRBJ1-1	.	TGTGCCAGCAGCTTCGGAGAGAACACTGAAGCTTTCTTT	CASSFGENTEAFF
TRBV5-6	13	TRBD2	TRBJ2-7	.	TGTGCCAGTACAGCGGGGAGGTCCTACGAGCAGTACTTC	CASTAGRSYEQYF
TRBV11-3	15	TRBD2	TRBJ2-5	.	TGTGCCAGCAGCTCAGGACTAGCGGGTGAAGAGACCCAGTACTTC	CASSSGLAGEETQYF
TRBV9	14	.	TRBJ2-1	once	TGTGCCAGCAGCGTAGTCGGGAGAAGTAGTGAGCAGTTCTTC	CASSVVGRSSEQFF
TRBV7-9	13	.	TRBJ2-1	.	TGTGCCAGCAGCATACAGGGAGCGGATGAGCAGTTCTTC	CASSIQGADEQFF
TRBV2	17	TRBD1	TRBJ1-2	.	TGTGCCAGCAGTCCCGATGTCCCGGGACAGGGGGCGAAGGGCTACACCTTC	CASSPDVPGQGAKGYTF
TRBV19	14	TRBD2	TRBJ2-7	.	TGTGCCAGTAGTGTAACTAGCGGGGCCTACGAGCAGTACTTC	CASSVTSGAYEQYF
TRBV6-1	13	TRBD1	TRBJ2-7	.	TGTGCCAGCATCCCGGGACAGGTGGTGGGGCAGTACTTC	CASIPGQVVGQYF
TRBV7-2	14	.	TRBJ1-2	.	TGTGCCAGCAGCTCCCGGGGGGCTGGGTATGGCTACACCTTC	CASSSRGAGYGYTF
TRBV7-6	15	TRBD2	TRBJ2-5	.	TGTGCCAGCAGTCCTGTAGCGGGAGCGTACGAGACCCAGTACTTC	CASSPVAGAYETQYF
TRBV2	13	TRBD2	TRBJ2-7	.	TGTGCCAGCACCTTCCGGGAGGCCTACGAGCAGTACTTC	CASTFREAYEQYF
TRBV6-5	13	TRBD2	TRBJ2-1	.	TGTGCCAGCAGTTACTCTAGCGGGATTGAGCAGTTCTTC	CASSYSSGIEQFF